This T cell receptor (beta chain) was recovered during a study of CD8+ T cells in alopecia areata. In each case, RNA was isolated and then reverse transcribed into cDNA as the sequencing template. Measured with immunoSEQ multiplex PCR; TCRdb has only the in-frame clones, and not every one. This repertoire shows roughly 170,000 clones, around 60% found once; its top ten account for approximately 12%. Specified treatment: oral pan-JAK inhibitor, 5-10 mg twice daily. From germline, CDR1 is SGHDT and CDR2 YYEEEE. The CDR3 extends over 12 amino acids. V lost 0 bases and J lost 13, with 14 bases in between.

The clonotype was recovered from a human donor with alopecia areata. The sequencing here drew on CD8+ T cells sorted from blood, taken at week 24, from a patient treated with tofacitinib. The chain couples TRBV5-6 to TRBJ2-7, with a weak D call TRBD1 (6 bases). In DNA form, the CDR3 reads TGTGCCAGCAGCTTGGGGGCAGGGGAGCTATACTTC. This gives the protein CASSLGAGELYF.